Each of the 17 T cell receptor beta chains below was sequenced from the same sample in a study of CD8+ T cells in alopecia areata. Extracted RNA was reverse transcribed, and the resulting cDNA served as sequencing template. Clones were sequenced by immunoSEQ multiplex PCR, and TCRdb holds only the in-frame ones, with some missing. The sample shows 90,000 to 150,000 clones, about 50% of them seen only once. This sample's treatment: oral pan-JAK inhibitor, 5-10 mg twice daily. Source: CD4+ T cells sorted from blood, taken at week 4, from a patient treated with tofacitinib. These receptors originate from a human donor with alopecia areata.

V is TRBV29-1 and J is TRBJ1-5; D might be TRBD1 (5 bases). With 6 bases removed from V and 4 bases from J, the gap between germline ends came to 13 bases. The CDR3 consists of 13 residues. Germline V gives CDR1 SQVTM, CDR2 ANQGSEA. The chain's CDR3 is CSVRSGQNQPQHF. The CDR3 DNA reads TGCAGCGTCCGATCGGGGCAAAATCAGCCCCAGCATTTT. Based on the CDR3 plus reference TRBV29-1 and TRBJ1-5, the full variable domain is SAVISQKPSRDICQRGTSLTIQCQVDSQVTMMFWYRQQPGQSLTLIATANQGSEATYESGFVIDKFPISRPNLTFSTLTVSNMSPEDSSIYLCSVRSGQNQPQHFGDGTRLSIL.

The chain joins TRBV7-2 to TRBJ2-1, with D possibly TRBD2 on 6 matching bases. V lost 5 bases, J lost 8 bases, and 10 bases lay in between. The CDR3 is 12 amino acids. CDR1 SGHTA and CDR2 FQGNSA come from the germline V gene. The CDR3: CASSETRYEQFF. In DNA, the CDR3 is TGTGCCAGCAGCGAGACTAGGTATGAGCAGTTCTTC.

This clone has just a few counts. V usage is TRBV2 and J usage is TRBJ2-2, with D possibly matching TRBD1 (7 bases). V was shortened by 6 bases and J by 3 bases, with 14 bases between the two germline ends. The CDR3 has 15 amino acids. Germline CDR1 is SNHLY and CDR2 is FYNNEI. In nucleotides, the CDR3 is TGTGCCAGCAGACGACAGGGAGGAGACACCGGGGAGCTGTTTTTT. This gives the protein CASRRQGGDTGELFF. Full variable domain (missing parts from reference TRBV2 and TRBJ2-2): EPEVTQTPSHQVTQMGQEVILRCVPISNHLYFYWYRQILGQKVEFLVSFYNNEISEKSEIFDDQFSVERPDGSNFTLKIRSTKLEDSAMYFCASRRQGGDTGELFFGEGSRLTVL.

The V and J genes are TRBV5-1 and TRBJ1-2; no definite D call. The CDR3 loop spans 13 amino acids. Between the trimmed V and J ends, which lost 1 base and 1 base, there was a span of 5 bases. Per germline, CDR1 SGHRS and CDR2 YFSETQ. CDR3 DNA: TGCGCCAGCAGCTTGCGGAATAACTATGGCTACACCTTC. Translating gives CASSLRNNYGYTF.

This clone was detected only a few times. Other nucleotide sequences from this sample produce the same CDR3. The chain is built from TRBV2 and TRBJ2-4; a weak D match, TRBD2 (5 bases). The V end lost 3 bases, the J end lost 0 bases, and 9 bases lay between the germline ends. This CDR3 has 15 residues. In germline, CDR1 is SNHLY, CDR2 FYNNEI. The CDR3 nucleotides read TGTGCCAGCAGTGATGAGGGCTTAGCCAAAAACATTCAGTACTTC. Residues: CASSDEGLAKNIQYF.

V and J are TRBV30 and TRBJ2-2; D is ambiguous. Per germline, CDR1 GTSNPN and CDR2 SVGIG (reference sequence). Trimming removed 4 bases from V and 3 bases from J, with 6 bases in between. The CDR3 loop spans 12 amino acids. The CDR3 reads CAWNRDTGELFF. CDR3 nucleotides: TGTGCCTGGAATCGAGACACCGGGGAGCTGTTTTTT. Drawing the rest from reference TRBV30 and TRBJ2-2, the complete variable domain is SQTIHQWPATLVQPVGSPLSLECTVEGTSNPNLYWYRQAAGRGLQLLFYSVGIGQISSEVPQNLSASRPQDRQFILSSKKLLLSDSGFYLCAWNRDTGELFFGEGSRLTVL.

CDR3 amino acids: CASRTRGGKVFF. CDR3 nucleotide sequence: TGTGCCAGCAGAACGAGGGGTGGTAAGGTGTTTTTT. The chain recombines TRBV6-5 with TRBJ1-4, with TRBD1 as a possible D gene (5 bases). Germline lookup yields CDR1 MNHEY and CDR2 SVGAGI. This CDR3 contains 12 residues. The V end was cut by 6 bases, the J end by 15 bases, with 17 bases between.

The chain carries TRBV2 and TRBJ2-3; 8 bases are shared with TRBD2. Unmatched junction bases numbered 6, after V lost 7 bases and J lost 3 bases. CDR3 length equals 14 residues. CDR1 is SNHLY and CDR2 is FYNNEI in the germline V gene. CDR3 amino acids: CASTREGRTDTQYF. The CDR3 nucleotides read TGTGCCAGCACCCGGGAGGGCCGGACAGATACGCAGTATTTT.

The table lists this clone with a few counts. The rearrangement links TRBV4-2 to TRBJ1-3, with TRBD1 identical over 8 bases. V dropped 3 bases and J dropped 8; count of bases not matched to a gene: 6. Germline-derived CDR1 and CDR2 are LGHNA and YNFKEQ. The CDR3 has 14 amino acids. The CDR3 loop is CASSHATGGDTIYF. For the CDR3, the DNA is TGTGCCAGCAGCCATGCTACAGGGGGGGACACCATATATTTT.

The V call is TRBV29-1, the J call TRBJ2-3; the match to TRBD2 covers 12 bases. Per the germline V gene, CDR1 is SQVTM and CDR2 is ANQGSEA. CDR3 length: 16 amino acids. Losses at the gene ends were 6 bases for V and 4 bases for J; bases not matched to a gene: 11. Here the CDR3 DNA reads TGCAGCGTCGCCGGGGCTAGCGGGAGGGAGTCAGATACGCAGTATTTT. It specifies CSVAGASGRESDTQYF.

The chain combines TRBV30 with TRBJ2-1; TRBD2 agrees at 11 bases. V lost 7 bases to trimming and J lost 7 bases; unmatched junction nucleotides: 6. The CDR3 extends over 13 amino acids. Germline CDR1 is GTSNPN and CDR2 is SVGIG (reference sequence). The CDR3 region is CASTSGSGNEQFF. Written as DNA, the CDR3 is TGTGCCTCAACTAGCGGGAGCGGGAATGAGCAGTTCTTC.

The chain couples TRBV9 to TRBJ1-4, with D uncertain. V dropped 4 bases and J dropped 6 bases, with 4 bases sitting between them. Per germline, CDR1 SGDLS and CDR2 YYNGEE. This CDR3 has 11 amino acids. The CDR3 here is CASSRDEKLFF. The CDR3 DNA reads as TGTGCCAGCAGCCGGGATGAAAAACTGTTTTTT.

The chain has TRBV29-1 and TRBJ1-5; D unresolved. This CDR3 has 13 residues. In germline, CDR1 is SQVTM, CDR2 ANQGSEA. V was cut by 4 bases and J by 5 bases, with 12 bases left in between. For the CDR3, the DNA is TGCAGCGTTGTTAGTGGCCCGGATCAGCCCCAGCATTTT. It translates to CSVVSGPDQPQHF.

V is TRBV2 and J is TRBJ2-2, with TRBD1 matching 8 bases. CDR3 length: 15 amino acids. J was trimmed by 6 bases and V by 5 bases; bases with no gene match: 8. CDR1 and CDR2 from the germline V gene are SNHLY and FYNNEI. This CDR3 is CASSPRTGNAGELFF. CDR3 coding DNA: TGTGCCAGCAGTCCAAGGACAGGGAATGCCGGGGAGCTGTTTTTT. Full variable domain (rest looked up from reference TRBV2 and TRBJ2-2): EPEVTQTPSHQVTQMGQEVILRCVPISNHLYFYWYRQILGQKVEFLVSFYNNEISEKSEIFDDQFSVERPDGSNFTLKIRSTKLEDSAMYFCASSPRTGNAGELFFGEGSRLTVL.

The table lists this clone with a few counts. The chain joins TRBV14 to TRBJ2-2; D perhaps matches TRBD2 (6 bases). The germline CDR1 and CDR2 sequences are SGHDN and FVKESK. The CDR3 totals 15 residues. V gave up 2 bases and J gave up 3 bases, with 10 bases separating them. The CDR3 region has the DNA TGTGCCAGCAGCCAATTGACTAGATACACCGGGGAGCTGTTTTTT. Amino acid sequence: CASSQLTRYTGELFF.

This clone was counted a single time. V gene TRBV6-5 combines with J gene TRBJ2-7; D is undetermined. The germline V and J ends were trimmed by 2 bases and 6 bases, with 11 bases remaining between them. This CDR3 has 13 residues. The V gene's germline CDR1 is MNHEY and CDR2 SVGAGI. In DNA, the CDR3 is TGTGCCAGCAGTTACGATGGCCTTAGCGAGCAGTACTTC. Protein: CASSYDGLSEQYF.

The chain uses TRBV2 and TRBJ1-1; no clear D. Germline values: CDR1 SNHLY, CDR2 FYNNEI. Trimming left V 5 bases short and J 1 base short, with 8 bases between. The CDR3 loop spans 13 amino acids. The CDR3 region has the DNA TGTGCCAGCAGTAATTTTGGGAACACTGAAGCTTTCTTT. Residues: CASSNFGNTEAFF.